This TCR beta chain was identified during a study of T cell clonality in common variable immunodeficiency. Generated by immunoSEQ multiplex PCR, the TCRdb table keeps only in-frame clones and is missing some. The sample contains tens of thousands of clones, none of them singletons. Both groups were predominantly of Caucasian heritage. Blood samples were heparinized, 5 to 8 ml per donor. This clone has ten or more counts. Its antigen is currently unknown. The read ends 3 residues shy of where the CDR3 ends; the end is completed using the germline J gene. Regarding the study as a whole: TCRbeta clonality was increased in CVID versus healthy controls. Fewer TCRbeta clones were shared among CVID subjects than controls.

This CDR3 spans 20 amino acids. Losses at the gene ends were 2 bases for V and 2 bases for J; bases not matched to a gene: 14. Germline CDR1 reads SGHRS; CDR2 reads YFSETQ. The sample comprised peripheral blood mononuclear cells. This clonotype was sampled from a person aged 18 to 70 in good health. This rearrangement joins TRBV5-1 to TRBJ2-1; 12 nucleotides agree with TRBD2. The CDR3 loop reads CASSFIQLAGGPGAYNEQFF. The CDR3 DNA, read in part, is TGCGCCAGCAGCTTTATACAGCTAGCGGGAGGGCCGGGAGCCTACAATGAG.